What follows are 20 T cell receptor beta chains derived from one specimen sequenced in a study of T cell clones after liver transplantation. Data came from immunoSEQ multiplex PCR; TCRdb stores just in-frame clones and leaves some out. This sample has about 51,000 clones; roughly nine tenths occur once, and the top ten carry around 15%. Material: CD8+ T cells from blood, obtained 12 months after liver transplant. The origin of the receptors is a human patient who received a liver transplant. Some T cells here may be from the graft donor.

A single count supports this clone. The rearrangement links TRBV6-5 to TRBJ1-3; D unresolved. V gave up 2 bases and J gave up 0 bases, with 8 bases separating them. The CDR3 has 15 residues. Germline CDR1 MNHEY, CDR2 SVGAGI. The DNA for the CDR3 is TGTGCCAGCAGTTACGACGGAAGCTCTGGAAACACCATATATTTT. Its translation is CASSYDGSSGNTIYF.

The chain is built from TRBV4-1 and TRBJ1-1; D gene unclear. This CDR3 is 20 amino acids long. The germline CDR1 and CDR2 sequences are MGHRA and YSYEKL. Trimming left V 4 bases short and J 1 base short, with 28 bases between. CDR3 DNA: TGCGCCAGCAGCCCCGACTTTGGAGCTAAGGAATGGGCAGGGAACACTGAAGCTTTCTTT. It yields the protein CASSPDFGAKEWAGNTEAFF.

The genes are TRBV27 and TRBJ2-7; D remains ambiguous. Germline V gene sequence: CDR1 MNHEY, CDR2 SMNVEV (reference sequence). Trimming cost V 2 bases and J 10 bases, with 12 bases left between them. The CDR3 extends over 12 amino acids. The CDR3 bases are TGTGCCAGCAGTTTAACACCTCCCATCCAGTACTTC. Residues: CASSLTPPIQYF.

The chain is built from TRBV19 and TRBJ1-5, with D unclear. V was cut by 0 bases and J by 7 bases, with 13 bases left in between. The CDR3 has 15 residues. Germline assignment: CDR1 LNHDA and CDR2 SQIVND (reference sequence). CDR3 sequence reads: CASSIDRHGLQPQHF. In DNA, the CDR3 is TGTGCCAGTAGTATAGACCGACATGGCCTCCAGCCCCAGCATTTT.

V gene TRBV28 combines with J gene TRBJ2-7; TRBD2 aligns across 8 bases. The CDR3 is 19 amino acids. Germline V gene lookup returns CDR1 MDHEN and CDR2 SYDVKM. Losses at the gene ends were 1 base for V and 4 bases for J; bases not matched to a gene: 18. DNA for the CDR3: TGTGCCAGCAGTTTATCCATAGCGACTAGCGAGGAAGTGGGGTACGAGCAGTACTTC. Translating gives CASSLSIATSEEVGYEQYF.

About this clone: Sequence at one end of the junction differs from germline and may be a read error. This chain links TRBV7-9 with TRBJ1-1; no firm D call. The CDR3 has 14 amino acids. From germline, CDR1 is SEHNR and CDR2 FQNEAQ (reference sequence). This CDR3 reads CASSLEGLGTEAFF. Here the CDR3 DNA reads TGTGCCAGCAGTTTAGAAGGGTTAGGGACTGAAGCTTTCTTT. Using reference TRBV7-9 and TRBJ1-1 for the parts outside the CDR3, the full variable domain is DTGVSQNPRHKITKRGQNVTFRCDPISEHNRLYWYRQTLGQGPEFLTYFQNEAQLEKSRLLSDRFSAERPKGSFSTLEIQRTEQGDSAMYLCASSLEGLGTEAFFGQGTRLTVV.

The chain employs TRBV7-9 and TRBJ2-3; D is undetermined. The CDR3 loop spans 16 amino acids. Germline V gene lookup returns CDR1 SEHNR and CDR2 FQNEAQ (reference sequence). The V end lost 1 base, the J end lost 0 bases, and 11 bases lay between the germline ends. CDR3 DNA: TGTGCCAGCAGCTTAGGAATAATTCCTAGCACAGATACGCAGTATTTT. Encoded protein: CASSLGIIPSTDTQYF.

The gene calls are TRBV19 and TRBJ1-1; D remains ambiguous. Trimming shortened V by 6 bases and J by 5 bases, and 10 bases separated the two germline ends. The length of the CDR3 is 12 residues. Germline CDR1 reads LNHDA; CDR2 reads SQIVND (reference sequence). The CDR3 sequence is CASSLGSTEAFF. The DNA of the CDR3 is TGTGCCAGTAGCCTGGGAAGTACTGAAGCTTTCTTT.

CDR3 nucleotide sequence: TGTGCCAGCAGCTTAGCTCACCGGGAGCTCTACAATGAGCAGTTCTTC. It translates to CASSLAHRELYNEQFF. The V gene is TRBV11-2, the J gene TRBJ2-1; D is perhaps TRBD2 (6 bases). CDR1 is SGHAT and CDR2 is FQNNGV in the germline V gene. This CDR3 contains 16 residues. V shed 1 base and J shed 3 bases, with 13 bases lying between them.

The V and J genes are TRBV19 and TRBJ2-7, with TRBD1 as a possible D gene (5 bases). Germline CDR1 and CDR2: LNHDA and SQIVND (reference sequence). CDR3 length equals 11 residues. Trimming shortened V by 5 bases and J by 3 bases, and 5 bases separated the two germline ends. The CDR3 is CASSDSYEQYF. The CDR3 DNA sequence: TGTGCCAGTAGTGACAGCTACGAGCAGTACTTC.

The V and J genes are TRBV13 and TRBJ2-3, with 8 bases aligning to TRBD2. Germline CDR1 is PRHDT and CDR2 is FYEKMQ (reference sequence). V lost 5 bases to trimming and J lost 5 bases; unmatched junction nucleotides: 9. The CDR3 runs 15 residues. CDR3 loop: CASSPQGLAGDTQYF. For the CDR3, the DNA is TGTGCCAGCAGCCCCCAAGGTCTAGCGGGAGATACGCAGTATTTT.

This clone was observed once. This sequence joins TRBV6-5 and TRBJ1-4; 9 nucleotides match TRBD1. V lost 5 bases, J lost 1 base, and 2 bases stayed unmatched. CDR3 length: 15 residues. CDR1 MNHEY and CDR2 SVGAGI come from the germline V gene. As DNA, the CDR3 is TGTGCCAGCAGTACAGGGGGCGGAACTAATGAAAAACTGTTTTTT. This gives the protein CASSTGGGTNEKLFF.

The CDR3 DNA is TGTGCCAGCACCTTAGGGACTAGCGGGTACTCCAGCACAGATACGCAGTATTTT. This gives the protein CASTLGTSGYSSTDTQYF. This chain connects TRBV28 to TRBJ2-3, with 12 bases lining up with TRBD2. Germline values: CDR1 MDHEN, CDR2 SYDVKM. The CDR3 loop spans 18 amino acids. Trimming took 7 bases from V and 0 from J; bases not matched to a gene: 11.

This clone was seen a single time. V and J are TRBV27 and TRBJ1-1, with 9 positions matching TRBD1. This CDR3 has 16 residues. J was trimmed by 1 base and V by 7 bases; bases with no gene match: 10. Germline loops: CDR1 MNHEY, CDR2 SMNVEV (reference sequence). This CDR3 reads CASNETGGMENTEAFF. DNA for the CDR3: TGTGCCAGCAATGAGACAGGGGGAATGGAGAACACTGAAGCTTTCTTT.

The CDR3 nucleotides are TGCGCCAGCAGCCATGGACAGGGGGCCACCTATGGCTACACCTTC. Encoded protein: CASSHGQGATYGYTF. The V call is TRBV4-3, the J call TRBJ1-2, with TRBD1 matching over 11 bases. CDR1 is LGHNA and CDR2 is YSLEER in the germline V gene. After removal of 3 bases from V and 4 bases from J, the junction contained 4 bases not matched to a gene. The CDR3 runs 15 residues.

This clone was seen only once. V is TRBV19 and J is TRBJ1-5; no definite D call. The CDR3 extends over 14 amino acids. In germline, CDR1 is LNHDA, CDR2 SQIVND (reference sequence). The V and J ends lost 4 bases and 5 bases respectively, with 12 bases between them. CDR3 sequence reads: CASSSPGSHQPQHF. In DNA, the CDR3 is TGTGCCAGTAGTAGCCCCGGATCCCATCAGCCCCAGCATTTT.

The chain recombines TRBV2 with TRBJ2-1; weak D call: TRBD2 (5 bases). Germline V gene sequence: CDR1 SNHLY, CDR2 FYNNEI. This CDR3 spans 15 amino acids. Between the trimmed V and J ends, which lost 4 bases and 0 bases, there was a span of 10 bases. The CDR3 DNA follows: TGTGCCAGCAGTGGTATAACTAGCTCCTACAATGAGCAGTTCTTC. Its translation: CASSGITSSYNEQFF.

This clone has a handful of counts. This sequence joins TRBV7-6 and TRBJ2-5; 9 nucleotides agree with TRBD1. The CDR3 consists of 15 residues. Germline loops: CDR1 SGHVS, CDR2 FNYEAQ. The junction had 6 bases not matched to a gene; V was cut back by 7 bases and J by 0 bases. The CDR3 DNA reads TGTGCCAGCAACAGCCGGGACAGGGACCAAGAGACCCAGTACTTC. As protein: CASNSRDRDQETQYF.

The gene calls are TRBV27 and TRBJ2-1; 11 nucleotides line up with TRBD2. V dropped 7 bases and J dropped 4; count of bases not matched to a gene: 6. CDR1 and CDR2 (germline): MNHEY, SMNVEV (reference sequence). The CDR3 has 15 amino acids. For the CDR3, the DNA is TGTGCCAGCAATGCCGGGACTAGCGGATACAATGAGCAGTTCTTC. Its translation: CASNAGTSGYNEQFF.

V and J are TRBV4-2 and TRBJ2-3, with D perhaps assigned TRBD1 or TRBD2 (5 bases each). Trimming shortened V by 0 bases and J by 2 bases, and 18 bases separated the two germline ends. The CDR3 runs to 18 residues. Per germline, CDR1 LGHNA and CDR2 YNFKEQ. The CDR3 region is CASSQEGVIWGNTDTQYF. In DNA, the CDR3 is TGTGCCAGCAGCCAAGAAGGGGTGATTTGGGGGAACACAGATACGCAGTATTTT.